The sequence of this T cell receptor (beta chain) was determined in a study of blood T cells in healthy people across ages. Sample-barcoded 5' priming and a J-beta primer mix drove a second PCR of about 7 to 11 cycles. At least 3 million CDR3-containing paired-end reads were obtained per sample. Each CDR3 protein gets one entry after TCRdb re-called the 5' RACE reads with MiXCR. The sample lists more than 500,000 distinct CDR3 sequences, 25% to 30% occurring once. Trimming stripped 2 bases from V and 2 bases from J, with 3 bases between. The CDR3 contains 12 residues. Germline CDR1 and CDR2: MNHEY and SVGAGI. Per-sample yields of isolated PBMCs were at least 6 million.

The sequence was collected from a woman between 70 and 85 years old in good health. The specimen was blood. V and J are TRBV6-5 and TRBJ1-1; D gene uncertain. CDR3 nucleotides: TGTGCCAGCAGTTACGCAAACACTGAAGCTTTCTTT. Translation: CASSYANTEAFF.